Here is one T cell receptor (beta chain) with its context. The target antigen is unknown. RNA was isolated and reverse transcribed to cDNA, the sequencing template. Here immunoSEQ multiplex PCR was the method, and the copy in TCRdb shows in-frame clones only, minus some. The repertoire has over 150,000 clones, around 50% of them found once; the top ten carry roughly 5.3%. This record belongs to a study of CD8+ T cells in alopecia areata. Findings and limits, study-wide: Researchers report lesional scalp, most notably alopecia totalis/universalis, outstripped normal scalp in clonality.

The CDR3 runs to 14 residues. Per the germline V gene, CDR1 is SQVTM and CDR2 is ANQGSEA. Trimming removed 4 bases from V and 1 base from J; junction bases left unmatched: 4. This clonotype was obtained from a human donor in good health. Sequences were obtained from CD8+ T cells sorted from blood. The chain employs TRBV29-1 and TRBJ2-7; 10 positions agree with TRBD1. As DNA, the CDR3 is TGCAGCGTTGGGGGGACAGGGGTTTCCTACGAGCAGTACTTC. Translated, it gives CSVGGTGVSYEQYF.